This T cell receptor beta chain was sequenced for a study of sequential checkpoint blockade in melanoma. This clone was counted between two and nine times. The CDR3 has 15 amino acids. CDR1 is LGHNA, CDR2 YSLEER, per germline. V lost 0 bases and J 1 base, leaving 7 bases between the germline ends. Treatment meaning: randomized to nivolumab then ipilimumab (arm A) or the reverse (arm B). Generated by immunoSEQ multiplex PCR, the TCRdb table keeps only in-frame clones and is missing some. The data hold approximately 28,000 clones, with approximately 88% observed a single time. This clonotype was obtained from a human donor with melanoma. The sample in question was CD8+ T cells sorted from blood (inferred from file names), obtained from a patient given nivolumab and ipilimumab in sequence. The rearrangement links TRBV4-3 to TRBJ1-3; unclear D gene. CDR3 nucleotide sequence: TGCGCCAGCAGCCAAGATGCGGGGTCTGGAAACACCATATATTTT. It specifies CASSQDAGSGNTIYF.